This TCR beta chain originates from a study of cytomegalovirus exposure and HLA in healthy donors. Trimming took 6 bases from V and 4 from J; bases not matched to a gene: 6. This CDR3 comprises 15 residues. The germline V gene encodes CDR1 MDHEN and CDR2 SYDVKM. The PCR ran on 60 Vbeta and 13 Jbeta primers. The data were produced by immunoSEQ multiplex PCR, yet TCRdb's version contains in-frame clones alone and is incomplete. The sample holds about 140,000 clones, 80% seen once. Material: PBMCs. The TCR originated in a woman aged 40 to 49 in good health and CMV-seronegative. The chain couples TRBV28 to TRBJ2-1; 10 positions match TRBD2. The CDR3 loop is CASRPSGGVYNEQFF. CDR3 sequence (DNA): TGTGCCAGCAGGCCAAGCGGGGGGGTTTACAATGAGCAGTTCTTC.